The next 19 T cell receptor beta chains were all read from a single sample in a study of cytomegalovirus exposure and HLA in healthy donors. Primers: 60 Vbeta forward and 13 Jbeta reverse. Data came from immunoSEQ multiplex PCR; TCRdb stores just in-frame clones and leaves some out. The table shows about 93,000 clones, with around 77% occurring only once. Material: PBMCs. The receptors were sampled from a young man in good health and CMV-seronegative.

This clone was found a few times. The chain carries TRBV4-2 and TRBJ1-4; D is undetermined. This CDR3 comprises 14 residues. Trimming stripped 0 bases from V and 10 bases from J, with 12 bases between. CDR1 is LGHNA, CDR2 YNFKEQ, per germline. Written as DNA, the CDR3 is TGTGCCAGCAGCCAAGAACCTGGGGAGGGAAAACTGTTTTTT. It specifies CASSQEPGEGKLFF.

The CDR3 region has the DNA TGTGCCAGCAACGTAACCTTCCAGGGGGCTAGTGGAAACACCATATATTTT. Translation: CASNVTFQGASGNTIYF. The genes are TRBV5-6 and TRBJ1-3, with 8 bases identical to TRBD1. Per germline, CDR1 SGHDT and CDR2 YYEEEE. Losses at the gene ends were 6 bases for V and 3 bases for J; bases not matched to a gene: 14. The CDR3 covers 17 residues.

This clone appeared a few times. The chain couples TRBV6-1 to TRBJ2-7; 7 bases agree with TRBD1. V lost 5 bases and J lost 4; bases outside the gene matches: 8. The CDR3 extends over 14 amino acids. Germline-derived CDR1 and CDR2 are MNHNS and SASEGT. The CDR3 sequence is CASSPTGQLYEQYV. CDR3 DNA sequence: TGTGCCAGCAGTCCTACGGGACAGCTATACGAGCAGTACGTC.

The rearrangement uses TRBV9 and TRBJ2-1; TRBD2 aligns across 11 bases. Looked up from germline, CDR1 is SGDLS and CDR2 is YYNGEE. Trimming took 0 bases from V and 4 from J; bases not matched to a gene: 6. The CDR3 covers 17 residues. The CDR3 loop reads CASSVGGLAGGYNEQFF. DNA for the CDR3: TGTGCCAGCAGCGTAGGCGGGCTAGCGGGGGGTTACAATGAGCAGTTCTTC.

The rearrangement joins TRBV7-3 to TRBJ1-2, with a possible D match to TRBD1 (6 bases). Germline V gives CDR1 SGHTA, CDR2 FQGTGA. This CDR3 has 14 amino acids. Deletions cut 5 bases from V and 6 bases from J, with 16 bases between. This CDR3 reads CASSPGAGPHGYTF. In DNA, the CDR3 is TGTGCCAGCAGCCCAGGGGCAGGTCCCCATGGCTACACCTTC.

With regard to this clone: This sample includes further DNA sequences coding for the same CDR3. The rearrangement joins TRBV2 to TRBJ2-1, with 12 bases aligning to TRBD2. Germline V gives CDR1 SNHLY, CDR2 FYNNEI. The CDR3 has 15 amino acids. V lost 4 bases to trimming and J lost 4 bases; unmatched junction nucleotides: 2. The CDR3 DNA reads TGTGCCAGCAGTGGGGGACTAGCGGGTTACAATGAGCAGTTCTTC. Its protein product is CASSGGLAGYNEQFF.

V usage is TRBV19 and J usage is TRBJ1-5; D unclear. The germline V and J ends were trimmed by 5 bases and 0 bases, with 17 bases remaining between them. CDR3 size: 17 residues. Germline V gives CDR1 LNHDA, CDR2 SQIVND (reference sequence). The CDR3 reads CASSRAREDYSNQPQHF. The CDR3 DNA sequence: TGTGCCAGTAGTCGGGCCCGGGAAGATTATAGCAATCAGCCCCAGCATTTT.

There are a few counts of this clone. J is TRBJ1-6 and V is TRBV6-1, with TRBD1 matching over 8 bases. The CDR3 is 12 residues long. Trimming at V came to 4 bases and at J to 14 bases, leaving 4 bases not matched to a gene. Germline CDR1 and CDR2: MNHNS and SASEGT. CDR3 sequence reads: CASSGTGGSLHF. The CDR3 nucleotides are TGTGCCAGCAGTGGAACAGGGGGGTCCCTCCACTTT.

A word on this clone: A read error may account for a junction end that differs from germline. The rearrangement links TRBV7-9 to TRBJ1-5, with 9 nucleotides matching TRBD1. Per the germline V gene, CDR1 is SEHNR and CDR2 is FQNEAQ (reference sequence). The CDR3 loop spans 19 amino acids. CDR3 bases: TGTTCCAGCAGCTTAGCCAACGGGACAGGGATCTATAGCAATCAGCCCCAGCATTTT. Residues: CSSSLANGTGIYSNQPQHF. Full variable domain (missing parts from reference TRBV7-9 and TRBJ1-5): DTGVSQNPRHKITKRGQNVTFRCDPISEHNRLYWYRQTLGQGPEFLTYFQNEAQLEKSRLLSDRFSAERPKGSFSTLEIQRTEQGDSAMYLCSSSLANGTGIYSNQPQHFGDGTRLSIL.

This clone turned up a few times. This rearrangement joins TRBV10-3 to TRBJ2-3; no firm D call. This CDR3 is built from 13 residues. Trimming took off 6 bases at V and 4 bases at J, with 11 bases between the two ends. CDR1 is ENHRY, CDR2 SYGVKD, per germline. The chain's CDR3 is CAIRSRLSDTQYF. The DNA of the CDR3 is TGTGCCATCAGATCAAGACTGTCAGATACGCAGTATTTT.

The chain uses TRBV9 and TRBJ2-2; D is perhaps TRBD2 (6 bases). This CDR3 spans 17 amino acids. V gave up 4 bases and J gave up 3 bases, with 19 bases separating them. CDR1 is SGDLS, CDR2 YYNGEE, per germline. The CDR3 nucleotides are TGTGCCAGCAGCCCCACCCCTGGGTGGGAGGACACCGGGGAGCTGTTTTTT. Its translation is CASSPTPGWEDTGELFF.

This clone was observed a handful of times. This sequence joins TRBV5-6 and TRBJ2-1, with a tentative D call TRBD2 (6 bases). With 6 bases removed from V and 8 bases from J, the gap between germline ends came to 18 bases. The CDR3 spans 14 residues. CDR1 SGHDT and CDR2 YYEEEE come from the germline V gene. CDR3: CASTRGWSGDEQFF. The CDR3 nucleotides are TGTGCCAGCACCCGGGGGTGGAGCGGCGATGAGCAGTTCTTC.

The J gene is TRBJ2-3, the V gene TRBV15; 11 bases agree with TRBD2. V dropped 5 bases and J dropped 6; count of bases not matched to a gene: 7. The CDR3 totals 15 residues. CDR1 and CDR2 from the germline V gene are LNHNV and YYDKDF (reference sequence). Here the CDR3 DNA reads TGTGCCACCAGCCGAAAACTAGCGGGGGCTGATACGCAGTATTTT. This encodes CATSRKLAGADTQYF. The complete variable domain, with remaining parts taken from reference TRBV15 and TRBJ2-3, reads DAMVIQNPRYQVTQFGKPVTLSCSQTLNHNVMYWYQQKSSQAPKLLFHYYDKDFNNEADTPDNFQSRRPNTSFCFLDIRSPGLGDTAMYLCATSRKLAGADTQYFGPGTRLTVL.

Points on this clone: An end of the junction does not agree with germline; a read error may underlie this. Other DNA sequences of this sample code for an identical CDR3. This chain connects TRBV25-1 to TRBJ1-1; 9 bases are a match to TRBD1. This CDR3 has 12 amino acids. Germline lookup yields CDR1 MGHDK and CDR2 SYGVNS. The DNA for the CDR3 is TGTGCCAGCGGACAGGGGTACACTGAAGCCTTCTTT. It translates to CASGQGYTEAFF.

In this sample, this clone turned up once. The CDR3 loop reads CASSPVRSNTEAFF. CDR3 DNA sequence: TGTGCCAGCAGCCCCGTGCGGAGTAACACTGAAGCTTTCTTT. The chain combines TRBV7-6 with TRBJ1-1; D remains unclear. Germline loops: CDR1 SGHVS, CDR2 FNYEAQ. The CDR3 loop spans 14 amino acids. Trimming removed 5 bases from V and 2 bases from J, with 12 bases in between.

V usage is TRBV7-2 and J usage is TRBJ2-1; 11 nucleotides agree with TRBD2. J was trimmed by 7 bases and V by 5 bases; bases with no gene match: 4. Per the germline V gene, CDR1 is SGHTA and CDR2 is FQGNSA. The CDR3 totals 14 residues. The CDR3 here is CASSPWTSGNEQFF. CDR3 bases: TGTGCCAGCAGCCCCTGGACTAGCGGGAATGAGCAGTTCTTC.

This rearrangement joins TRBV7-2 to TRBJ1-2; 12 bases map to TRBD1. V lost 5 bases to trimming and J lost 7 bases; unmatched junction nucleotides: 5. The CDR3 is made up of 14 amino acids. The germline gives CDR1 SGHTA, CDR2 FQGNSA. The CDR3 protein is CASSGGQGAGGYTF. The DNA of the CDR3 is TGTGCCAGCAGCGGGGGACAGGGGGCCGGTGGCTACACCTTC.

This clone was observed a handful of times. The V call is TRBV11-3, the J call TRBJ2-7; 9 nucleotides align to TRBD2. The CDR3 spans 14 residues. Trimming took 5 bases from V and 2 from J; bases not matched to a gene: 4. CDR1 SGHNT and CDR2 YENEEA come from the germline V gene. This CDR3 is CASSPAGGPYEQYV. The CDR3 bases are TGTGCCAGCAGCCCGGCGGGAGGGCCCTACGAGCAGTACGTC.

This clone was detected a few times. The chain recombines TRBV6-1 with TRBJ2-4, with 7 positions matching TRBD2. Germline CDR1 reads MNHNS; CDR2 reads SASEGT. V was pared by 0 bases and J by 9 bases, with 11 bases of the junction left unmatched. CDR3 length: 16 residues. DNA of the CDR3: TGTGCCAGCAGTGAAGCCAGCGGGGAACGTTTCGGCATTCAGTACTTC. It specifies CASSEASGERFGIQYF.